These T cell receptor beta chains were read from a single sample in a study of T cell responses to AZD1222 COVID-19 vaccine. Some clones are missing from TCRdb's copy, which holds only in-frame ones; the method was immunoSEQ multiplex PCR. The sample records approximately 150,000 clones, 80% to 95% being singletons. The sequencing here drew on peripheral blood, taken on day 0 of AZD1222 vaccination. The source is an adult in good health. Both conserved end residues are part of each CDR3. A D gene is named only where the DNA matches it firmly. Rows may omit the clone size; those that give it use once, few, many or a size class.

j_call clone_size v_call d_call cdr3_nt cdr3_aa
TRBJ1-6 NA TRBV7-9 NA TGTGCCAGCAGCCCTAACTTAGGTCTGTGGGCACCCCTCCACTTT CASSPNLGLWAPLHF
TRBJ1-1 NA TRBV6-5 NA TGTGCCAGCAGTTACCCGCCTGGACCGGGCACTGAAGCTTTCTTT CASSYPPGPGTEAFF
TRBJ2-1 NA TRBV19 NA TGTGCCAGTAGTATTTATATGGCGACCCTCTCCTACAATGAGCAGTTCTTC CASSIYMATLSYNEQFF
TRBJ1-1 NA TRBV15 TRBD1 TGTGCCACCAGCAGAGATGGACAGGGAGGGGAAGGGACTGAAGCTTTCTTT CATSRDGQGGEGTEAFF
TRBJ1-2 NA TRBV7-2 NA TGTGCCAGCAGCTTAGCAGAGGGGTCGGGCTACACCTTC CASSLAEGSGYTF
TRBJ1-1 NA TRBV6-5 NA TGTGCCAGCAGAGTTACGGCCGGGGTGAACACTGAAGCTTTCTTT CASRVTAGVNTEAFF
TRBJ2-7 NA TRBV5-1 NA TGCGCCAGTACCCCGGGCCACACCTCCTACGAGCAGTACTTC CASTPGHTSYEQYF
TRBJ2-7 NA TRBV19 NA TGTGCCAGTAGTACTAGTCAGAACTACGAGCAGTACTTC CASSTSQNYEQYF
TRBJ2-7 NA TRBV6-5 NA TGTGCCAGCAGTTACCGGGGTGGCGAGCAGTACTTC CASSYRGGEQYF
TRBJ2-7 NA TRBV2 NA TGTGCCAGCAGTGTCGACAGCAAGGCTTACGAGCAGTACTTC CASSVDSKAYEQYF
TRBJ1-6 once TRBV2 NA TGTGCCAGCAGGAGGGGGGCGACGAATTCACCCCTCCACTTT CASRRGATNSPLHF
TRBJ2-7 NA TRBV9 NA TGTGCCAGCAGCGTAGAAAGGAAGGTACTCTGCGAGCAGTACTTC CASSVERKVLCEQYF
TRBJ1-5 NA TRBV9 NA TGTGCCAGCAGCGTGGGCGCGGGTCAGCCCCAGCATTTT CASSVGAGQPQHF
TRBJ2-7 NA TRBV6-5 TRBD1 TGTGCCAGCAGTTATGGGACAGGTGGCTACGAGCAGTACTTC CASSYGTGGYEQYF
TRBJ1-2 NA TRBV6-5 TRBD1 TGTGCCAGCAGGGTGACAGGGGATTGGTTCTATGGCTACACCTTC CASRVTGDWFYGYTF
TRBJ2-5 NA TRBV30 NA TGTGCCTGGAGTGAAAGCGTAGAGACCCAGTACTTC CAWSESVETQYF
TRBJ1-1 NA TRBV4-3 NA TGCGCCAGCAGCCAAGTGGCGGGTTCCGATACAGCTTTCTTT CASSQVAGSDTAFF
TRBJ2-3 NA TRBV4-1 NA TGCGCCAGCAGCCAAGGGTTAGACACAGATACGCAGTATTTT CASSQGLDTDTQYF
TRBJ2-5 NA TRBV4-2 NA TGTGCCAGCAGCCAATCCCACTTGGGAGAGACCCAGTACTTC CASSQSHLGETQYF
TRBJ2-1 few TRBV7-9 NA TGTGCCAGCAGCCCCCGACCGATGACAGGCTCCAATGAGCAGTTCTTC CASSPRPMTGSNEQFF
TRBJ1-4 NA TRBV28 NA TGTGCCAGCAGCGGGGGTGCTAATGAAAAACTGTTTTTT CASSGGANEKLFF
TRBJ1-2 NA TRBV14 NA TGTGCCAGCAGCCAACACCCGAGAGGCCCCCTGGGGGTGTATGGCTACACCTTC CASSQHPRGPLGVYGYTF
TRBJ1-5 few TRBV18 NA TGTGCCAGCTCACCGGGGGCGCGCGATCAGCCCCAGCATTTT CASSPGARDQPQHF
TRBJ1-4 NA TRBV7-2 TRBD1 TGTGCCAGCAGCCCATCCGGGACAGGGGGAGAAAAACTGTTTTTT CASSPSGTGGEKLFF
TRBJ1-5 NA TRBV5-6 NA TGTGCCAGCAGCTTTGGGGTCGGTCAGCCCCAGCATTTT CASSFGVGQPQHF
TRBJ1-5 NA TRBV2 TRBD1 TGTGCCAGCAGTGCACAGGGGGGGGATCAGCCCCAGCATTTT CASSAQGGDQPQHF
TRBJ2-5 NA TRBV3-1/TRBV3-2 NA TGTGCCAGCAGCCAAGGGGGAACGGGGACCCAGTACTTC CASSQGGTGTQYF
TRBJ2-3 NA TRBV5-3 NA TGTGCCAGAAGCGTGCCGGGACACCTCATTTTTAGCACAGATACGCAGTATTTT CARSVPGHLIFSTDTQYF
TRBJ1-2 NA TRBV5-6 NA TGTGCCAGCAGCTTGGGACAGAGATATGGCTACACCTTC CASSLGQRYGYTF
TRBJ2-1 NA TRBV19 NA TGTGCCAGTAGTGCCGCTAGCGCCTCCTACAATGAGCAGTTCTTC CASSAASASYNEQFF
TRBJ2-7 NA TRBV6-5 NA TGTGCCAGCATAAAGGCGGGCTCCTACGAGCAGTACTTC CASIKAGSYEQYF
TRBJ2-1 NA TRBV20-1 NA TGCAGTGCTCCAGACCCCCACCAGTTCTTC CSAPDPHQFF
TRBJ1-1 NA TRBV19 NA TGTGCCAGTAGTCCTCAGGGATACACTGAAGCTTTCTTT CASSPQGYTEAFF
TRBJ2-2 NA TRBV11-2 NA TGTGCCAGCAGCCCTCGAGGGGGGAACACCGGGGAGCTGTTTTTT CASSPRGGNTGELFF
TRBJ1-2 NA TRBV6-1 NA TGTGCCAGCAGTGAAGAGCAGTCCCAATCCTATGGCTACACCTTC CASSEEQSQSYGYTF
TRBJ1-4 NA TRBV19 TRBD1 TGTGCCAGTAGTATGCGTCAGGGGGCCGGAAAACTGTTTTTT CASSMRQGAGKLFF
TRBJ2-3 NA TRBV20-1 NA TGCAGTGCTATATGGGGAGATACGCAGTATTTT CSAIWGDTQYF
TRBJ1-5 NA TRBV19 TRBD1 TGTGCCAGTAGTATGGGACAGTCGGGCAGCAATCAGCCCCAGCATTTT CASSMGQSGSNQPQHF
TRBJ1-2 NA TRBV9 TRBD1 TGTGCCAGCAGCGACACGGGACAGGGGGCATATGGCTACACCTTC CASSDTGQGAYGYTF